This paragraph covers one T cell receptor beta chain sequence. Its antigen is undetermined. Libraries were prepared by immunoSEQ multiplex PCR; TCRdb keeps only in-frame clonotypes and omits some of them. Seen here are about 33,000 clones, approximately 96% observed once, and the top ten hold roughly 25%. This entry is derived from a study of T cell clones after liver transplantation. Whole-study findings and limits: Low donor cell numbers restricted donor-reactive repertoire measurement in two subjects.

Germline-derived CDR1 and CDR2 are PRHDT and FYEKMQ (reference sequence). Trimming stripped 5 bases from V and 4 bases from J, with 7 bases between. This CDR3 has 12 residues. This chain joins TRBV13 and TRBJ2-3; no firm D call. The sequencing here drew on CD8+ T cells from blood, taken 12 months after liver transplant. The clonotype was recovered from a human patient who received a liver transplant. Some T cells may have originated in the graft donor. CDR3 sequence reads: CASSIPPDTQYF. The CDR3 nucleotides are TGTGCCAGCAGCATACCGCCAGATACGCAGTATTTT. The full variable domain, completed using reference TRBV13 and TRBJ2-3, is AAGVIQSPRHLIKEKRETATLKCYPIPRHDTVYWYQQGPGQDPQFLISFYEKMQSDKGSIPDRFSAQQFSDYHSELNMSSLELGDSALYFCASSIPPDTQYFGPGTRLTVL.